This T cell receptor beta chain appears in the sequencing data of a study of T cell repertoires in cytomegalovirus infection. The CDR3 has 16 residues. The germline CDR1 and CDR2 sequences are MNHEY and SVGEGT. TCRdb used MiXCR to reprocess the reads, holding one entry per CDR3 protein. The data show approximately 910,000 distinct CDR3 sequences, with approximately 31% seen just once and 13% held by the top ten. Points on this clonotype: The antigen remains unidentified. A junction end diverges from the germline sequence, so it may reflect a read error.

This receptor was taken from a human donor in good health (CMV status not recorded). Some clones in this sample may be carry-over from other donors' samples. The sample was cultured CD8+ T cells from PBMCs, taken from culture after CMV antigen stimulation. The chain has TRBV6-2 or TRBV6-3 and TRBJ1-2; D gene ambiguous. As DNA, the CDR3 is TGTGTCAGCAGTTACTCGAACCACGGAACTTCCTATGGCTACACCTTC. This gives the protein CVSSYSNHGTSYGYTF.